Each of the 25 T cell receptor beta chains below was sequenced from the same sample in a study of Ad26.COV2.S vaccination and SARS-CoV-2 variants (dated by TCRdb to the early 2020s). The sample's treatment or condition, from its label and the paper: roughly 19 received Ad26.COV2.S at low or high dose, single or two shots; several received placebo; per-sample allocation not given. For vaccine and placebo recipients, the sequenced repertoires came from samples collected on day 63 after the first injection. The method behind the library was the immunoSEQ multiplex PCR assay. This immuneACCESS table, as held by TCRdb, lists in-frame sequences with V and J called but not all clones. Of the missing ones, under half trace to an unresolved V gene in checked studies; the others have no known cause. Recorded for this sample are approximately 250,000 clones; around nine tenths of them occurred a single time. 2.9% of the sample goes to the ten largest clones.

The starting material was peripheral blood, obtained in a trial of Ad26.COV2.S vaccine versus placebo. These receptors all stem from a person between 18 and 59 years old who received the Ad26.COV2.S COVID-19 vaccine or a placebo.

The chain has TRBV24-1 and TRBJ2-3, with D perhaps being TRBD1 or TRBD2 (5 bases each). Trimming pared 4 bases from V and 0 bases from J, leaving 13 bases between. The CDR3 consists of 16 residues. CDR1 is KGHDR, CDR2 SFDVKD, per germline. CDR3 in amino acids: CATSEMGRASTDTQYF. The CDR3 DNA reads TGTGCCACCAGTGAGATGGGACGCGCCAGCACAGATACGCAGTATTTT.

This clone turned up a few times. The chain links TRBV27 to TRBJ1-6; D unclear. Germline V gene lookup returns CDR1 MNHEY and CDR2 SMNVEV (reference sequence). The CDR3 runs to 17 residues. V was shortened by 4 bases and J by 6 bases, with 19 bases between the two germline ends. The CDR3 coding sequence is TGTGCCAGCAGTTCCCAATTCGGGAGTCGCGTTAATTCACCCCTCCACTTT. Protein sequence: CASSSQFGSRVNSPLHF.

The chain uses TRBV19 and TRBJ1-4; 8 positions match TRBD1. V shed 2 bases, J shed 7 bases, and the junction held 12 bases outside the gene matches. This CDR3 is built from 17 residues. The germline V gene has CDR1 LNHDA and CDR2 SQIVND (reference sequence). Here the CDR3 reads CASSILRSDREFEKLFF. The CDR3 nucleotides are TGTGCCAGTAGTATACTTCGCTCGGACAGGGAGTTTGAAAAACTGTTTTTT.

This chain uses TRBV27 with TRBJ1-4; D unclear. The length of the CDR3 is 16 residues. Germline V lookup: CDR1 MNHEY, CDR2 SMNVEV (reference sequence). Trimming stripped 8 bases from V and 8 bases from J, with 24 bases between. The CDR3 coding sequence is TGTGCCAGCCAGAGTTATAGCGGGTCCTTCGGCGAAAAACTGTTTTTT. Encoded protein: CASQSYSGSFGEKLFF.

The chain recombines TRBV4-3 with TRBJ1-3; 8 bases map to TRBD1. The V and J ends lost 1 base and 0 bases, in that order; junction bases with no gene match: 8. Germline CDR1 and CDR2: LGHNA and YSLEER. CDR3 length equals 18 residues. CDR3 loop: CASSQVHRGTSSGNTIYF. Here the CDR3 DNA reads TGCGCCAGCAGCCAAGTTCACAGGGGGACCAGCTCTGGAAACACCATATATTTT.

The rearrangement uses TRBV7-9 and TRBJ2-5; D might be TRBD2 (5 bases). The CDR3 spans 15 residues. Trimming took 4 bases from V and 0 from J, leaving 12 bases between them. Germline CDR1 and CDR2: SEHNR and FQNEAQ (reference sequence). The CDR3 DNA follows: TGTGCCAGCAGCTCTCCGGGATGGTACCAAGAGACCCAGTACTTC. Translation: CASSSPGWYQETQYF.

The V gene is TRBV12-5, the J gene TRBJ2-1, with TRBD2 identical over 10 bases. Germline-derived CDR1 and CDR2 are LGHNT and FRNRAP. Trimming at V came to 6 bases and at J to 4 bases, leaving 12 bases not matched to a gene. The CDR3 loop spans 17 amino acids. In DNA form, the CDR3 reads TGTGCTAGTGGCCCCCCCTATCTAGCGGGGGCTTACAATGAGCAGTTCTTC. This sequence encodes CASGPPYLAGAYNEQFF.

J is TRBJ1-5 and V is TRBV5-5; D unresolved. Trimming stripped 0 bases from V and 0 bases from J, with 13 bases between. The CDR3 consists of 17 residues. Germline lookup yields CDR1 SGHKS and CDR2 YYEKEE (reference sequence). The CDR3 nucleotides are TGTGCCAGCAGCTTGGGAGCAGAAGGTTATAGCAATCAGCCCCAGCATTTT. Amino acids: CASSLGAEGYSNQPQHF.

The chain recombines TRBV15 with TRBJ2-1, with D perhaps TRBD2 (6 bases). Trimming took 0 bases from V and 0 from J, leaving 15 bases between them. This CDR3 region has 18 residues. In germline, CDR1 is LNHNV, CDR2 YYDKDF (reference sequence). CDR3 nucleotide sequence: TGTGCCACCAGCAGAGATTGGATAGCGGAGAGCTCCTACAATGAGCAGTTCTTC. Its protein is CATSRDWIAESSYNEQFF. The variable domain in full, completed from reference TRBV15 and TRBJ2-1, reads DAMVIQNPRYQVTQFGKPVTLSCSQTLNHNVMYWYQQKSSQAPKLLFHYYDKDFNNEADTPDNFQSRRPNTSFCFLDIRSPGLGDTAMYLCATSRDWIAESSYNEQFFGPGTRLTVL.

In its sample, this clone was seen once. The chain uses TRBV5-4 and TRBJ2-2, with unresolved D. Germline V lookup: CDR1 SGHNT, CDR2 YYREEE (reference sequence). This CDR3 has 14 amino acids. V gave up 4 bases and J gave up 5 bases, with 12 bases separating them. This CDR3 reads CASSPRQPTGELFF. The CDR3 bases are TGTGCCAGCAGCCCGAGACAACCTACCGGGGAGCTGTTTTTT.

The gene calls are TRBV21-1 and TRBJ1-1. TRBV21-1 is classified as a pseudogene. The CDR3 spans 14 residues. The CDR3 sequence is CASASGLMNTEAFF. The CDR3 coding sequence is TGTGCTAGCGCCTCCGGGCTCATGAACACTGAAGCTTTCTTT.

The gene calls are TRBV7-9 and TRBJ1-3; D unclear. V lost 6 bases, J lost 2 bases, and 14 bases lay in between. The CDR3 runs 15 residues. Germline V gives CDR1 SEHNR, CDR2 FQNEAQ (reference sequence). CDR3 amino acids: CASRPPGHTGNTIYF. The CDR3 nucleotides read TGTGCCAGCAGGCCGCCGGGCCACACTGGAAACACCATATATTTT.

The chain joins TRBV5-6 to TRBJ2-1; D ambiguous. Germline CDR1 SGHDT, CDR2 YYEEEE. V lost 2 bases and J lost 4, with 10 bases in between. The CDR3 is made up of 14 amino acids. DNA of the CDR3: TGTGCCAGCAGCTTTACTTGGGGATACAATGAGCAGTTCTTC. This encodes CASSFTWGYNEQFF.

This clone occurred a few times. The chain employs TRBV11-2 and TRBJ2-3, with D possibly matching TRBD2 (6 bases). Germline assignment: CDR1 SGHAT and CDR2 FQNNGV. V lost 2 bases, J lost 4 bases, and 13 bases lay in between. The CDR3 is 15 amino acids. CDR3 DNA sequence: TGTGCCAGCAGCTTACTCTGGGAGCGGGCAGATACGCAGTATTTT. Its translation is CASSLLWERADTQYF.

The rearrangement uses TRBV7-3 and TRBJ1-1, with 8 bases matching TRBD1. Germline assignment: CDR1 SGHTA and CDR2 FQGTGA. The V gene end was trimmed by 4 bases and the J gene end by 0 bases; junction bases not matched to a gene: 16. This CDR3 spans 19 amino acids. The CDR3 region has the DNA TGTGCCAGCAGCTCACCCCACAGGGGGAGACTTTGTGTGAACACTGAAGCTTTCTTT. This codes for CASSSPHRGRLCVNTEAFF.

This clone was seen more than once but under ten times. The chain carries TRBV7-8 and TRBJ1-3; a weak D match, TRBD1 (5 bases). CDR3 length: 14 amino acids. Deletions cut 6 bases from V and 7 bases from J, with 16 bases between. Germline loops: CDR1 SGHVS, CDR2 FQNEAQ. As DNA, the CDR3 is TGTGCCAGCAGGCCCGGGGGGACCCAGAACACCATATATTTT. Protein: CASRPGGTQNTIYF.

The J gene is TRBJ2-1, the V gene TRBV7-6, with TRBD1 identical over 11 bases. Germline assignment: CDR1 SGHVS and CDR2 FNYEAQ. After removal of 4 bases from V and 7 bases from J, the junction contained 6 bases not matched to a gene. CDR3 length equals 15 residues. The CDR3 loop is CASSSGQGAPNEQFF. CDR3 bases: TGTGCCAGCAGCTCCGGACAGGGGGCGCCGAATGAGCAGTTCTTC.

This clone was picked up one time. The chain joins TRBV5-1 to TRBJ1-3; 8 positions match TRBD1. Per germline, CDR1 SGHRS and CDR2 YFSETQ. The CDR3 consists of 15 residues. The ends lost 5 bases at V and 4 bases at J; junction bases unmatched: 8. CDR3 protein: CASSPLQGVGNTIYF. CDR3 DNA: TGCGCCAGCAGTCCTTTACAGGGGGTAGGAAACACCATATATTTT.

Comments on this clone: Compared with germline, one end of the junction differs, possibly owing to a read error. The chain combines TRBV5-6 with TRBJ2-7; D remains unclear. This CDR3 is built from 13 residues. Germline loops: CDR1 SGHDT, CDR2 YYEEEE. The CDR3 protein is CASSLGSSSEQYF. The CDR3 DNA reads as TGTGCCAGCAGCCTAGGGTCCTCCTCCGAGCAGTACTTC.

The J gene is TRBJ2-7, the V gene TRBV4-2, with 10 bases that match TRBD2. Germline lookup yields CDR1 LGHNA and CDR2 YNFKEQ. The ends lost 3 bases at V and 3 bases at J; junction bases unmatched: 5. This CDR3 has 15 amino acids. Written as DNA, the CDR3 is TGTGCCAGCAGCCAGCAATCTAGCGGGGGCTACGAGCAGTACTTC. It codes for CASSQQSSGGYEQYF.

The chain uses TRBV19 and TRBJ1-5, with 7 positions matching TRBD1. Trimming at V came to 3 bases and at J to 5 bases, leaving 4 bases not matched to a gene. Germline CDR1 is LNHDA and CDR2 is SQIVND (reference sequence). The CDR3 has 14 residues. The CDR3 DNA is TGTGCCAGTAGTATTGACAGGGAATATCAGCCCCAGCATTTT. Its translation is CASSIDREYQPQHF.

The chain couples TRBV6-2 or TRBV6-3 to TRBJ1-2; D remains unclear. V lost 5 bases, J lost 2 bases, and 18 bases lay in between. The CDR3 consists of 16 residues. The germline gives CDR1 MNHEY, CDR2 SVGEGT. Written as DNA, the CDR3 is TGTGCCAGCAGTCAAACGGGTGTCAGGAGCAACTATGGCTACACCTTC. Its translation: CASSQTGVRSNYGYTF.

V gene TRBV21-1 combines with J gene TRBJ2-7; the table names TRBD2, a call not compared with the DNA. TRBV21-1 is tagged as a pseudogene. There are 12 residues in the CDR3. CDR3 nucleotides: TGTGCCAGCAGCCCCCGTACCTACGAGCAGTACGTC. Its protein product is CASSPRTYEQYV.

The chain carries TRBV6-2 or TRBV6-3 and TRBJ1-1; tentative D call: TRBD1 (5 bases). This CDR3 is 14 amino acids long. Trimming stripped 6 bases from V and 2 bases from J, with 13 bases between. CDR1 MNHEY and CDR2 SVGEGT come from the germline V gene. The CDR3 loop is CASSTRGRNTEAFF. Here the CDR3 DNA reads TGTGCCAGCAGCACGCGGGGACGAAACACTGAAGCTTTCTTT.

This clone was recorded at least ten times. The J gene is TRBJ2-7, the V gene TRBV29-1; D uncertain. The length of the CDR3 is 14 residues. Germline CDR1 and CDR2: SQVTM and ANQGSEA. V lost 0 bases and J 0 bases, leaving 9 bases between the germline ends. The CDR3, as DNA: TGCAGCGTTGAAGAGACAAGGAGCTCCTACGAGCAGTACTTC. Encoded protein: CSVEETRSSYEQYF.